This TCR beta chain was profiled in a study of cytomegalovirus exposure and HLA in healthy donors. With 60 Vbeta and 13 Jbeta primers, the PCR was carried out. TCRdb's table, derived via immunoSEQ multiplex PCR, lists solely in-frame clones and lacks some. In the table there are 150,000 to 200,000 clones, around 70% of which are singletons. Germline V gives CDR1 SGHDT, CDR2 YYEEEE. V lost 0 bases and J 9 bases, leaving 9 bases between the germline ends. This CDR3 has 13 residues. V and J are TRBV5-6 and TRBJ2-2; a possible D gene is TRBD1 (5 bases). The sequenced sample consisted of PBMCs. The TCR originated in a young man in good health and CMV-seropositive. CDR3 DNA: TGTGCCAGCAGCTTGGTCGCAGGGAGGGAGCTGTTTTTT. As protein: CASSLVAGRELFF. The full variable domain, its missing parts supplied by reference TRBV5-6 and TRBJ2-2, is DAGVTQSPTHLIKTRGQQVTLRCSPKSGHDTVSWYQQALGQGPQFIFQYYEEEERQRGNFPDRFSGHQFPNYSSELNVNALLLGDSALYLCASSLVAGRELFFGEGSRLTVL.